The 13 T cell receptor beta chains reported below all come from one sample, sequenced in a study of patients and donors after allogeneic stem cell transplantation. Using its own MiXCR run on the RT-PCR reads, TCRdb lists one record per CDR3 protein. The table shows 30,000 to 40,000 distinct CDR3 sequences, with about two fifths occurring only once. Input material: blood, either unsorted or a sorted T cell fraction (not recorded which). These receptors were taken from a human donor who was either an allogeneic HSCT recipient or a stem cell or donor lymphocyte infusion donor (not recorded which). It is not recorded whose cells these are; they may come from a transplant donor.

CDR3 region: CASSPGPSLNYEQYF. CDR3 bases: TGCGCCAGCAGCCCCGGTCCAAGTTTAAACTACGAGCAGTACTTC. The chain joins TRBV4-1 to TRBJ2-7; D unclear. The germline V and J ends were trimmed by 4 bases and 3 bases, with 16 bases remaining between them. CDR1 and CDR2 (germline): MGHRA, YSYEKL. CDR3 size: 15 residues.

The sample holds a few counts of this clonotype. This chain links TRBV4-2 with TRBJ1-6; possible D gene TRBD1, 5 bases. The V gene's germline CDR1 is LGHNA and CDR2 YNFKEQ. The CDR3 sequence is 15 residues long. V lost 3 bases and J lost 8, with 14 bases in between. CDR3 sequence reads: CASSQPGGGDSPLHF. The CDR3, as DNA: TGTGCCAGCAGCCAGCCGGGAGGAGGGGATTCACCCCTCCACTTT.

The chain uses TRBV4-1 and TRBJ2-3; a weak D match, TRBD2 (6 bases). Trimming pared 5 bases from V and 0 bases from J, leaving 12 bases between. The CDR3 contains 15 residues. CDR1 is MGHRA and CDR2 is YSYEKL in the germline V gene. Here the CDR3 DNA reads TGCGCCAGCAGCAAGCCCCGGGGGAGCACAGATACGCAGTATTTT. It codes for CASSKPRGSTDTQYF.

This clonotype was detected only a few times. The CDR3 nucleotides read TGTGCCACCAGTCCTCCCTTGGGACTGGGCACAGATACGCAGTATTTT. Protein sequence: CATSPPLGLGTDTQYF. This chain connects TRBV24-1 to TRBJ2-3, with a tentative D call TRBD2 (6 bases). The CDR3 runs to 16 residues. V dropped 6 bases and J dropped 1 base, with 16 bases sitting between them. Germline values: CDR1 KGHDR, CDR2 SFDVKD.

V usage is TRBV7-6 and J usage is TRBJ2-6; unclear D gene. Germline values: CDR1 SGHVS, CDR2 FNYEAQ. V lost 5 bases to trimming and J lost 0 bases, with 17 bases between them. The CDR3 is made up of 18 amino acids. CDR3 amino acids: CASSPFGDGLSGANVLTF. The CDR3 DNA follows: TGTGCCAGCAGCCCATTCGGAGACGGTCTCTCTGGGGCCAACGTCCTGACTTTC.

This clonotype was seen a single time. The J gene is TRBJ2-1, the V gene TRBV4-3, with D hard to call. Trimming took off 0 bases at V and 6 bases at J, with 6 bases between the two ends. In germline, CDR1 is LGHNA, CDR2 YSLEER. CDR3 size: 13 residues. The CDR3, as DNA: TGCGCCAGCAGCCAAGAGGTAGCCAATGAGCAGTTCTTC. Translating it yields CASSQEVANEQFF.

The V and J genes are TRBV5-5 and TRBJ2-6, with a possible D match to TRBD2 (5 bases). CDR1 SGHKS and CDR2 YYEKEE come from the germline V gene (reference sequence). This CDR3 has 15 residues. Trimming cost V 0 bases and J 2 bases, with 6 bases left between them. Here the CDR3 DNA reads TGTGCCAGCAGCTTGGAGAGGGCTGGGGCCAACGTCCTGACTTTC. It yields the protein CASSLERAGANVLTF.

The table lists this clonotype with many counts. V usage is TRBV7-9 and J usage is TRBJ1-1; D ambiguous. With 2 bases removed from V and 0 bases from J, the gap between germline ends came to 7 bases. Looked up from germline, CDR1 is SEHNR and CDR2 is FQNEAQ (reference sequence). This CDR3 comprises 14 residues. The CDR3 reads CASSLSRMNTEAFF. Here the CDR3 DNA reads TGTGCCAGCAGCTTAAGCAGGATGAACACTGAAGCTTTCTTT. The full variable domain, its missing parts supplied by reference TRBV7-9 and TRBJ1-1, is DTGVSQNPRHKITKRGQNVTFRCDPISEHNRLYWYRQTLGQGPEFLTYFQNEAQLEKSRLLSDRFSAERPKGSFSTLEIQRTEQGDSAMYLCASSLSRMNTEAFFGQGTRLTVV.

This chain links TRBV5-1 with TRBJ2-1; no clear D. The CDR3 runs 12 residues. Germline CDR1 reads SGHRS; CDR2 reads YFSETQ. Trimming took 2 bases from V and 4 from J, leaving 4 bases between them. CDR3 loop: CASSLWYNEQFF. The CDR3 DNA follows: TGCGCCAGCAGCTTATGGTACAATGAGCAGTTCTTC. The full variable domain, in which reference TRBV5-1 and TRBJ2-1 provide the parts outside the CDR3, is KAGVTQTPRYLIKTRGQQVTLSCSPISGHRSVSWYQQTPGQGLQFLFEYFSETQRNKGNFPGRFSGRQFSNSRSEMNVSTLELGDSALYLCASSLWYNEQFFGPGTRLTVL.

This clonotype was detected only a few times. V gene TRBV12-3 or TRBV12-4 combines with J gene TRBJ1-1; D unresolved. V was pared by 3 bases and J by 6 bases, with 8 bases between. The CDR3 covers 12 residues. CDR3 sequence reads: CASSFNSPEAFF. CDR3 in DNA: TGTGCCAGCAGTTTCAATTCCCCTGAAGCTTTCTTT.

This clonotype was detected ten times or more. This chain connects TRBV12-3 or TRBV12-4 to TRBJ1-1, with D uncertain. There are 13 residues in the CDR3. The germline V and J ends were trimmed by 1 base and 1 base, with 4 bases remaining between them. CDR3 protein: CASSLVGNTEAFF. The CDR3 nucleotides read TGTGCCAGCAGTTTAGTCGGGAACACTGAAGCTTTCTTT.

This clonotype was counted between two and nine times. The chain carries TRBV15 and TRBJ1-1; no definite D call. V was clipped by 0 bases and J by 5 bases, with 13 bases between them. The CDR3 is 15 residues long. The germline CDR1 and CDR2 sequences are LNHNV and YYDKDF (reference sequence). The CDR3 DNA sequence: TGTGCCACCAGCAGAGATCGGAAGAAGGCAACTGAAGCTTTCTTT. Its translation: CATSRDRKKATEAFF.

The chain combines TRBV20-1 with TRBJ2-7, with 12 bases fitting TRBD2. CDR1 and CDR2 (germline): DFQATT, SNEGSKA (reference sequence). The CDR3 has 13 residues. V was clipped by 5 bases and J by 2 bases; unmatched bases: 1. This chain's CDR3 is CSARLAGAYEQYF. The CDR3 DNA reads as TGCAGTGCTCGACTAGCGGGAGCCTACGAGCAGTACTTC.